What follows describes a single TCR beta chain. Germline loops: CDR1 DFQATT, CDR2 SNEGSKA (reference sequence). The length of the CDR3 is 13 residues. V was clipped by 0 bases and J by 9 bases, with 12 bases between them. TCRdb re-called the 5' RACE reads through MiXCR, storing one row per CDR3 protein. The sample comprises about 280,000 distinct CDR3 sequences, more than 6.5% of which are singletons, and less than 2.5% rests with the top ten. The source of the sample is a study of identical twins. The same data also went into a second study, on yellow fever vaccine responses in identical twins.

This receptor was taken from a woman between 18 and 29 years old in good health. J is TRBJ2-1 and V is TRBV20-1; perhaps TRBD1 as D (5 bases). The sample consisted of memory (CD45RO+) T cells sorted from blood. CDR3 amino acids: CSARDIARGEQFF. CDR3 nucleotides: TGCAGTGCTAGAGATATCGCTAGGGGTGAGCAGTTCTTC.